Each of the 14 T cell receptor beta chains below was sequenced from the same sample in a study of T cell repertoires in ileal Crohn's disease. Assay: immunoSEQ multiplex PCR; the TCRdb copy retains only in-frame clones and omits some. The sample contains approximately 1,000 clones, around nine tenths of which appear only once. Sequencing was done on a sample of ileal tissue. The source is an adult with Crohn's disease.

The chain is built from TRBV4-3 and TRBJ2-3; no firm D call. The CDR3 runs to 14 residues. Germline-derived CDR1 and CDR2 are LGHNA and YSLEER. The V gene lost 3 bases and the J gene lost 0 bases, with 7 bases spanning the gap. The DNA of the CDR3 is TGCGCCAGCAGCCAGCGGCTCAGCACAGATACGCAGTATTTT. It specifies CASSQRLSTDTQYF.

This chain connects TRBV5-4 to TRBJ1-1; 9 nucleotides agree with TRBD1. J was trimmed by 5 bases and V by 3 bases; bases with no gene match: 8. The CDR3 is 15 residues long. CDR1 and CDR2 from the germline V gene are SGHNT and YYREEE (reference sequence). The CDR3 region is CASSSWTGARTEAFF. The CDR3 DNA is TGTGCCAGCAGCTCCTGGACAGGGGCTCGGACTGAAGCTTTCTTT.

Here the CDR3 reads CASGLAGGLGEQFF. The CDR3 DNA reads as TGTGCCAGCGGACTAGCGGGAGGGCTAGGTGAGCAGTTCTTC. The chain is built from TRBV10-3 and TRBJ2-1; 15 bases map to TRBD2. V shed 10 bases, J shed 9 bases, and the junction held 7 bases outside the gene matches. The germline CDR1 and CDR2 sequences are ENHRY and SYGVKD. The CDR3 runs to 14 residues.

The rearrangement joins TRBV5-1 to TRBJ2-1, with D perhaps matching TRBD1 (5 bases). The germline V gene has CDR1 SGHRS and CDR2 YFSETQ. Trimming pared 0 bases from V and 8 bases from J, leaving 15 bases between. The CDR3 runs 15 residues. The CDR3 loop is CASSLALVTGDEQFF. The CDR3 DNA sequence: TGCGCCAGCAGCTTGGCCCTCGTTACAGGTGATGAGCAGTTCTTC.

V and J are TRBV10-3 and TRBJ1-2, with D perhaps matching TRBD1 (5 bases). The ends were cut back, 0 bases at V and 4 bases at J, with 12 bases in the middle. The germline V gene encodes CDR1 ENHRY and CDR2 SYGVKD. The CDR3 covers 15 residues. CDR3 loop: CAISESSGVGYGYTF. The CDR3 DNA is TGTGCCATCAGTGAGTCATCGGGGGTGGGCTATGGCTACACCTTC.

This chain links TRBV30 with TRBJ2-1; tentatively, D is TRBD2 (6 bases). Trimming cost V 2 bases and J 4 bases, with 27 bases left between them. Germline V lookup: CDR1 GTSNPN, CDR2 SVGIG (reference sequence). The CDR3 is 19 amino acids. Here the CDR3 reads CAWSTPPGHSFGRYNEQFF. CDR3 bases: TGTGCCTGGAGTACTCCCCCGGGTCATAGCTTCGGGAGATACAATGAGCAGTTCTTC.

This clone was seen only a few times. The rearrangement uses TRBV6-5 and TRBJ2-3; 8 positions agree with TRBD1. Per germline, CDR1 MNHEY and CDR2 SVGAGI. V gave up 0 bases and J gave up 6 bases; unmatched junction bases: 5. This CDR3 contains 15 residues. CDR3 protein: CASSYSTGVADTQYF. CDR3 coding DNA: TGTGCCAGCAGTTACTCGACAGGGGTTGCGGATACGCAGTATTTT.

The chain employs TRBV5-1 and TRBJ1-1; TRBD1 aligns across 8 bases. Germline-derived CDR1 and CDR2 are SGHRS and YFSETQ. This CDR3 spans 17 amino acids. The V gene end was trimmed by 0 bases and the J gene end by 4 bases; junction bases not matched to a gene: 11. CDR3 DNA: TGCGCCAGCAGCTTGGGACAGGGGTCCCTTTGGATCACTGAAGCTTTCTTT. It translates to CASSLGQGSLWITEAFF.

This chain connects TRBV7-3 to TRBJ2-3, with 13 bases fitting TRBD2. J gave up 0 bases and V 2 bases, and 5 bases lay outside the gene matches. The germline V gene has CDR1 SGHTA and CDR2 FQGTGA. This CDR3 comprises 18 residues. CDR3 amino acids: CASSLLGTSGTSTDTQYF. The CDR3 nucleotides read TGTGCCAGCAGCTTATTAGGGACTAGCGGGACTAGCACAGATACGCAGTATTTT. The variable domain in full, completed from reference TRBV7-3 and TRBJ2-3, reads GAGVSQTPSNKVTEKGKYVELRCDPISGHTALYWYRQSLGQGPEFLIYFQGTGAADDSGLPNDRFFAVRPEGSVSTLKIQRTERGDSAVYLCASSLLGTSGTSTDTQYFGPGTRLTVL.

The chain couples TRBV6-4 to TRBJ2-2; D uncertain. Trimming removed 0 bases from V and 4 bases from J, with 3 bases in between. CDR3 length: 13 residues. Germline V gives CDR1 MRHNA, CDR2 SNTAGT. The CDR3 DNA is TGTGCCAGCAGTGACTCGAGCACCGGGGAGCTGTTTTTT. This gives the protein CASSDSSTGELFF.

V usage is TRBV25-1 and J usage is TRBJ2-3; 13 positions match TRBD2. Germline-derived CDR1 and CDR2 are MGHDK and SYGVNS. This CDR3 has 14 amino acids. The trim removed 8 bases at V and 7 bases at J, leaving 6 bases unmatched. This chain's CDR3 is CASQGTSGAHTQYF. CDR3 DNA sequence: TGTGCCAGCCAAGGGACTAGCGGGGCACATACGCAGTATTTT.

The V and J genes are TRBV4-2 and TRBJ2-3; TRBD1 agrees at 9 bases. The CDR3 totals 15 residues. V dropped 4 bases and J dropped 3; count of bases not matched to a gene: 5. Germline V gene sequence: CDR1 LGHNA, CDR2 YNFKEQ. CDR3 nucleotides: TGTGCCAGCAGCCGAATGGACAGGGGAACAGATACGCAGTATTTT. Amino acids: CASSRMDRGTDTQYF.

The chain recombines TRBV16 with TRBJ1-1; perhaps TRBD1 as D (6 bases). CDR1 and CDR2 from the germline V gene are KGHSY and FQNENV. The CDR3 has 15 amino acids. V was shortened by 0 bases and J by 1 base, with 9 bases between the two germline ends. CDR3: CASSQSRGTNTEAFF. CDR3 DNA sequence: TGTGCCAGCAGCCAATCAAGGGGGACGAACACTGAAGCTTTCTTT.

The gene calls are TRBV7-9 and TRBJ1-2; D call uncertain. The CDR3 runs to 15 residues. Germline V gene sequence: CDR1 SEHNR, CDR2 FQNEAQ (reference sequence). V dropped 0 bases and J dropped 0 bases, with 8 bases sitting between them. Here the CDR3 DNA reads TGTGCCAGCAGCTTAGCAACGGGAGCTAACTATGGCTACACCTTC. It specifies CASSLATGANYGYTF.